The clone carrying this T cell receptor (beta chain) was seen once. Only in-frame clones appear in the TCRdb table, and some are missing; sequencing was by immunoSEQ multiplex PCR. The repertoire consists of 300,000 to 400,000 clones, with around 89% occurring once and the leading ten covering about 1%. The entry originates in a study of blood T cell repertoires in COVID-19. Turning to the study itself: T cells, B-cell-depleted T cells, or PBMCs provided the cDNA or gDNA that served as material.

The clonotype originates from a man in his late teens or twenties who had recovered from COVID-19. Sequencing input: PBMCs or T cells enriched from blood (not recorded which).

For the CDR3, the DNA is TGCAGCGTTGCTCAGGCCTTCGAGACTGAAGCTTTCTTT. Translation gives CSVAQAFETEAFF. The V call is TRBV29-1, the J call TRBJ1-1; D call uncertain. CDR1 and CDR2 (germline): SQVTM, ANQGSEA. The CDR3 covers 13 residues. V lost 4 bases and J lost 5, with 14 bases in between.